The 9 T cell receptor beta chains given below trace back to one sample, sequenced in a study of cytotoxic CD8 clonotypes in ibrutinib-treated CLL (dated by TCRdb to the early 2020s). Library preparation used the immunoSEQ multiplex PCR assay. Drawn from immuneACCESS, this table holds only the in-frame rearrangements with V and J called that TCRdb kept. Clones are partly lost; checked studies trace under half to an unresolved V gene and leave the rest unexplained. Recorded for this sample are 250,000 to 350,000 clones; 65% to 85% of them occurred a single time. Jointly, the top ten make up about 5.8% of the sample. The sample's time point label is to be understood as: progressive disease on ibrutinib. The sequencing here drew on PBMCs, taken at disease progression, from a patient treated with ibrutinib. The receptors come from a human donor with chronic lymphocytic leukemia.

The V call is TRBV2, the J call TRBJ2-3, with 12 bases identical to TRBD2. Per the germline V gene, CDR1 is SNHLY and CDR2 is FYNNEI. The CDR3 spans 16 residues. V shed 3 bases, J shed 4 bases, and the junction held 5 bases outside the gene matches. The CDR3 nucleotides read TGTGCCAGCAGTGATCCTAGCGGGGGGGGAGCAGATACGCAGTATTTT. Translation: CASSDPSGGGADTQYF.

This clone has more than one count but fewer than ten. The CDR3 reads CASSYGLTGELFF. CDR3 bases: TGTGCCAGCAGTTACGGGCTTACCGGGGAGCTGTTTTTT. The chain employs TRBV27 and TRBJ2-2; no definite D call. V was clipped by 4 bases and J by 5 bases, with 8 bases between them. Germline V gene lookup returns CDR1 MNHEY and CDR2 SMNVEV (reference sequence). This CDR3 comprises 13 residues.

This clone has just one count. V is TRBV10-3 and J is TRBJ1-5, with TRBD1 as a possible D gene (6 bases). Per germline, CDR1 ENHRY and CDR2 SYGVKD. The CDR3 length is 13 residues. Trimming cost V 2 bases and J 5 bases, with 7 bases left between them. CDR3 coding DNA: TGTGCCATCAGTGAGAGGGGGTATCAGCCCCAGCATTTT. It yields the protein CAISERGYQPQHF.

This clone was picked up a small number of times. The V and J genes are TRBV6-5 and TRBJ1-5; D is undetermined. Trimming left V 6 bases short and J 4 bases short, with 10 bases between. Germline V gene lookup returns CDR1 MNHEY and CDR2 SVGAGI. The CDR3 is made up of 13 amino acids. CDR3 in DNA: TGTGCCAGCAGCCCTATTAGGAATCAGCCCCAGCATTTT. Its translation: CASSPIRNQPQHF.

The V gene is TRBV5-1, the J gene TRBJ2-5, with TRBD2 matching 7 bases. The germline gives CDR1 SGHRS, CDR2 YFSETQ. V gave up 2 bases and J gave up 1 base; unmatched junction bases: 8. This CDR3 has 16 amino acids. DNA for the CDR3: TGCGCCAGCAGCTTCCCTAGCGGCCTACCCCAAGAGACCCAGTACTTC. Translating gives CASSFPSGLPQETQYF.

J is TRBJ1-2 and V is TRBV7-8; D remains ambiguous. The CDR3 length is 17 residues. V was clipped by 0 bases and J by 4 bases, with 18 bases between them. CDR1 is SGHVS, CDR2 FQNEAQ, per germline. As DNA, the CDR3 is TGTGCCAGCAGCTTAGCGCTTTCCCACGGGGTTCTCTATGGCTACACCTTC. Its protein is CASSLALSHGVLYGYTF. Looking up the rest from reference TRBV7-8 and TRBJ1-2 gives the full variable domain: GAGVSQSPRYKVAKRGQDVALRCDPISGHVSLFWYQQALGQGPEFLTYFQNEAQLDKSGLPSDRFFAERPEGSVSTLKIQRTQQEDSAVYLCASSLALSHGVLYGYTFGSGTRLTVV.

This chain uses TRBV7-6 with TRBJ1-2; 8 positions agree with TRBD1. Germline V gene lookup returns CDR1 SGHVS and CDR2 FNYEAQ. The CDR3 extends over 15 amino acids. Unmatched junction bases numbered 7, after V lost 5 bases and J lost 2 bases. CDR3 coding DNA: TGTGCCAGCAGCCTGGACAGGGAGGGGAACTATGGCTACACCTTC. Translating it yields CASSLDREGNYGYTF.

V gene TRBV29-1 combines with J gene TRBJ2-3; D perhaps matches TRBD2 (5 bases). The V and J ends lost 0 bases and 6 bases respectively, with 7 bases between them. This CDR3 contains 12 residues. The germline CDR1 and CDR2 sequences are SQVTM and ANQGSEA. The CDR3 DNA reads TGCAGCGTTGAAGACCGAGGGGATACGCAGTATTTT. Translation: CSVEDRGDTQYF.

The genes are TRBV29-1 and TRBJ2-7; D is uncertain. Germline V gene data show CDR1 as SQVTM and CDR2 as ANQGSEA. The CDR3 runs to 16 residues. V dropped 1 base and J dropped 0 bases, with 16 bases sitting between them. CDR3 sequence reads: CSVEGIGHGSSYEQYF. The CDR3 DNA is TGCAGCGTTGAAGGGATAGGGCACGGTAGCTCCTACGAGCAGTACTTC.